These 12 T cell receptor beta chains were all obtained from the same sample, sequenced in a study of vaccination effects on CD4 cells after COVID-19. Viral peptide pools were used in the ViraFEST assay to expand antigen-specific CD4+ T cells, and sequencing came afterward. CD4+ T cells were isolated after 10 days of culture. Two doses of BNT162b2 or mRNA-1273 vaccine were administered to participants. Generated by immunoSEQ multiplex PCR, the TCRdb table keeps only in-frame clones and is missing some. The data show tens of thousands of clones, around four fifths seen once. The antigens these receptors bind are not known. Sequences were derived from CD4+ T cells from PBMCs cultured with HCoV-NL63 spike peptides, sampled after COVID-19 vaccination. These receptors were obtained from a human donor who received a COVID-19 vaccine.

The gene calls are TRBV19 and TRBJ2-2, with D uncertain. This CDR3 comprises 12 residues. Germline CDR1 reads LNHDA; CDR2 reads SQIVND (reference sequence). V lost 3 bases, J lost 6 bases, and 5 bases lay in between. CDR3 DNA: TGTGCCAGTAGTATCCCTCCCGGGGAGCTGTTTTTT. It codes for CASSIPPGELFF.

In DNA form, the CDR3 reads TGTGCCAGCAGCTTAGGAGGAGGGTTACACTATGGCTACACCTTC. Translating gives CASSLGGGLHYGYTF. The rearrangement uses TRBV13 and TRBJ1-2; D ambiguous. Germline values: CDR1 PRHDT, CDR2 FYEKMQ (reference sequence). V lost 0 bases and J 3 bases, leaving 11 bases between the germline ends. The CDR3 runs 15 residues.

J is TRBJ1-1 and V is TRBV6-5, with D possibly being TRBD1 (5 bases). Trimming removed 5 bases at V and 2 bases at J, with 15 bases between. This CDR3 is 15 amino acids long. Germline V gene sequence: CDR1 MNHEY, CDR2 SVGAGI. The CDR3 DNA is TGTGCCAGCAGTCAACATCCAGGGATTAACACTGAAGCTTTCTTT. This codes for CASSQHPGINTEAFF.

CDR3 in amino acids: CATSDFGTGERRCGYTF. The CDR3 DNA reads as TGTGCCACCAGTGATTTCGGGACAGGGGAAAGAAGATGCGGCTACACCTTC. The V gene is TRBV24-1, the J gene TRBJ1-2; 10 bases are a match to TRBD1. Germline V CDR1 and CDR2: KGHDR, SFDVKD. The trim removed 1 base at V and 8 bases at J, leaving 12 bases unmatched. The CDR3 extends over 17 amino acids.

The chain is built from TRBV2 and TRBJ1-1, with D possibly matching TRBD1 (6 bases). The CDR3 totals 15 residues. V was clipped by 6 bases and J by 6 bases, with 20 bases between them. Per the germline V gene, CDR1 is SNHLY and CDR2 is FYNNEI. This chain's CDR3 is CASSVDRPMGAEAFF. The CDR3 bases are TGTGCCAGCAGCGTTGACAGGCCTATGGGGGCTGAAGCTTTCTTT.

The CDR3 nucleotides read TGTGCCAGCAGTGATCTCGGGACTACAACCGGGGAGCTGTTTTTT. This gives the protein CASSDLGTTTGELFF. V and J are TRBV2 and TRBJ2-2; 7 nucleotides agree with TRBD2. V shed 3 bases, J shed 5 bases, and the junction held 6 bases outside the gene matches. The CDR3 has 15 amino acids. Germline V gene data show CDR1 as SNHLY and CDR2 as FYNNEI.

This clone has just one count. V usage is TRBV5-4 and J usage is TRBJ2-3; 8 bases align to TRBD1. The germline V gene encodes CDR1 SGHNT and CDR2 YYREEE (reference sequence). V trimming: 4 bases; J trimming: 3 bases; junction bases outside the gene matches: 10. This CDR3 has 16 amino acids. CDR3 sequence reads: CASSPGSGGRTDTQYF. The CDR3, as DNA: TGTGCCAGCAGCCCGGGGTCAGGGGGCCGTACAGATACGCAGTATTTT.

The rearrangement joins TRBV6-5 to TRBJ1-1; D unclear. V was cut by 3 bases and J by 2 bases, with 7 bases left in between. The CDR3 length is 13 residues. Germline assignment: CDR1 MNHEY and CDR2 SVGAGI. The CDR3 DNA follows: TGTGCCAGCAGTTATGGTCAAAACACTGAAGCTTTCTTT. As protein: CASSYGQNTEAFF.

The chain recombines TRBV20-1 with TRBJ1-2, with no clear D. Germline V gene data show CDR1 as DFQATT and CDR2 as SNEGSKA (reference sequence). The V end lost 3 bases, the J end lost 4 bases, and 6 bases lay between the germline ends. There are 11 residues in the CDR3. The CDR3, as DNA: TGCAGTGCTAGCGAAGGCTATGGCTACACCTTC. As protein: CSASEGYGYTF.

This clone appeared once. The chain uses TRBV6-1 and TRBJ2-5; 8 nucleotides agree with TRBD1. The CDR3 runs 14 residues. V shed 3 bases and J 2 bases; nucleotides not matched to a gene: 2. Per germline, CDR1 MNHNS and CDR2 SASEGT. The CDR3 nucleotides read TGTGCCAGCAGTGATACAGGGGGGCAAGAGACCCAGTACTTC. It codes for CASSDTGGQETQYF.

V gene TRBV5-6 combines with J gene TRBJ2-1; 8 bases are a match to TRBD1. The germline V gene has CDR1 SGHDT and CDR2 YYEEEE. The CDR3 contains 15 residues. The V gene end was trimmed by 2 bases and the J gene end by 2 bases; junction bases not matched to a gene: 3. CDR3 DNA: TGTGCCAGCAGCTTAGGACAGGGCGCCTACAATGAGCAGTTCTTC. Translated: CASSLGQGAYNEQFF.

The CDR3 loop is CASSLNQGAETQYF. CDR3 coding DNA: TGTGCCAGCAGCTTGAACCAGGGGGCAGAGACCCAGTACTTC. V and J are TRBV11-3 and TRBJ2-5; 8 nucleotides agree with TRBD1. The CDR3 runs to 14 residues. From germline, CDR1 is SGHNT and CDR2 YENEEA. V lost 3 bases and J lost 4; bases outside the gene matches: 4.